The 27 T cell receptor beta chains listed next were all sequenced from one sample in a study of metastatic and nonmetastatic thyroid tumors. TCRdb re-called clones from the PCR reads using MiXCR. The sample includes 8,000 to 10,000 clones, under 25% of them seen just once. No patient received treatment before thyroid surgery. The sequencing input was tumor tissue. Source of these receptors: a female donor with papillary thyroid cancer or a benign thyroid nodule (not recorded which). Some clones in this sample may be carry-over from other donors' samples.

J is TRBJ1-6 and V is TRBV2, with D possibly matching TRBD1 (5 bases). CDR1 is SNHLY and CDR2 is FYNNEI in the germline V gene. With 7 bases removed from V and 10 bases from J, the gap between germline ends came to 17 bases. This CDR3 spans 14 amino acids. Here the CDR3 reads CASIGGFIGSPLHF. The CDR3 DNA follows: TGTGCCAGCATTGGGGGGTTCATAGGATCACCCCTCCACTTT. Supplemented by reference TRBV2 and TRBJ1-6, the full variable domain reads EPEVTQTPSHQVTQMGQEVILRCVPISNHLYFYWYRQILGQKVEFLVSFYNNEISEKSEIFDDQFSVERPDGSNFTLKIRSTKLEDSAMYFCASIGGFIGSPLHFGNGTRLTVT.

Within the sample, this clone is medium-sized. V is TRBV28 and J is TRBJ1-5, with 8 bases lining up with TRBD1. Germline V gives CDR1 MDHEN, CDR2 SYDVKM. The CDR3 runs 15 residues. V shed 3 bases and J 5 bases; nucleotides not matched to a gene: 6. CDR3 protein: CASSLGGQGDQPQHF. CDR3 nucleotides: TGTGCCAGCAGTTTGGGTGGACAGGGAGATCAGCCCCAGCATTTT. The full variable domain, rest sourced from reference TRBV28 and TRBJ1-5, is DVKVTQSSRYLVKRTGEKVFLECVQDMDHENMFWYRQDPGLGLRLIYFSYDVKMKEKGDIPEGYSVSREKKERFSLILESASTNQTSMYLCASSLGGQGDQPQHFGDGTRLSIL.

This clone is labeled as medium-sized. The V and J genes are TRBV28 and TRBJ2-3; no clear D. Trimming shortened V by 11 bases and J by 0 bases, and 15 bases separated the two germline ends. The CDR3 is 14 amino acids. Germline assignment: CDR1 MDHEN and CDR2 SYDVKM. CDR3 in amino acids: CAGATSRSTDTQYF. CDR3 coding DNA: TGTGCCGGAGCAACGTCCCGGAGCACAGATACGCAGTATTTT.

By sample share, this clone is medium-sized. The chain combines TRBV19 with TRBJ2-2, with D perhaps TRBD1 (6 bases). The CDR3 totals 14 residues. V was clipped by 8 bases and J by 2 bases, with 12 bases between them. Germline assignment: CDR1 LNHDA and CDR2 SQIVND (reference sequence). As DNA, the CDR3 is TGTGCCAGTTGGGGGACATTCAACACCGGGGAGCTGTTTTTT. It codes for CASWGTFNTGELFF.

Points on this clone: A read error may explain this, as a much larger clone is one base away. The V call is TRBV20-1, the J call TRBJ2-5; a weak D match, TRBD1 (5 bases). Looked up from germline, CDR1 is DFQATT and CDR2 is SNEGSKA (reference sequence). V dropped 4 bases and J dropped 5 bases, with 20 bases sitting between them. The CDR3 has 15 amino acids. In nucleotides, the CDR3 is TGCAGTGCTATACAGGAGTCCCGCCCAGGGGAGACCCAGTACTTC. Encoded protein: CSAIQESRPGETQYF.

Within the sample, this clone is medium-sized. The CDR3 spells CASSLVRGRNSPLHF. Written as DNA, the CDR3 is TGTGCCAGCAGCTTGGTGCGGGGGCGGAATTCACCCCTCCACTTT. V usage is TRBV5-6 and J usage is TRBJ1-6; D possibly corresponds to TRBD1 (6 bases). The CDR3 length is 15 residues. V was shortened by 0 bases and J by 7 bases, with 11 bases between the two germline ends. Germline values: CDR1 SGHDT, CDR2 YYEEEE.

The chain employs TRBV11-2 and TRBJ2-7, with D possibly called TRBD1 or TRBD2 (5 bases each). With 5 bases removed from V and 0 bases from J, the gap between germline ends came to 8 bases. This CDR3 comprises 13 residues. The V gene's germline CDR1 is SGHAT and CDR2 FQNNGV. CDR3 in amino acids: CASSPGPSYEQYF. In DNA form, the CDR3 reads TGTGCCAGCAGCCCGGGGCCCTCCTACGAGCAGTACTTC.

This clone is deemed medium-sized. Other DNA sequences from this sample encode an identical CDR3 as well. The CDR3 protein is CASSEFGHSEAFF. CDR3 bases: TGTGCCAGCAGCGAATTCGGCCATTCTGAAGCTTTCTTT. The chain has TRBV6-1 and TRBJ1-1; no definite D call. V was clipped by 6 bases and J by 6 bases, with 14 bases between them. This CDR3 region has 13 residues. Germline V lookup: CDR1 MNHNS, CDR2 SASEGT.

Judged by abundance, this clone is medium-sized. The chain recombines TRBV2 with TRBJ1-6, with a possible D match to TRBD1 (6 bases). The CDR3 covers 13 residues. The ends were cut back, 6 bases at V and 10 bases at J, with 13 bases in the middle. CDR1 and CDR2 (germline): SNHLY, FYNNEI. The CDR3 here is CASRGGLRSPLHF. The CDR3, as DNA: TGTGCCAGCAGGGGGGGCTTGCGGTCACCCCTCCACTTT.

This clone was detected many times. The junction shows a germline mismatch at one end, possibly a read error. The chain has TRBV7-7 and TRBJ2-1; TRBD2 agrees at 12 bases. This CDR3 is built from 15 residues. Germline assignment: CDR1 SSHAT and CDR2 FNYEAQ (reference sequence). The CDR3 protein is CASSLELAGGNEQFF. CDR3 DNA sequence: TGTGCTAGCAGCTTAGAACTAGCGGGAGGTAATGAGCAGTTCTTC. Complete variable domain (other parts from reference TRBV7-7 and TRBJ2-1): GAGVSQSPRYKVTKRGQDVTLRCDPISSHATLYWYQQALGQGPEFLTYFNYEAQPDKSGLPSDRFSAERPEGSISTLTIQRTEQRDSAMYRCASSLELAGGNEQFFGPGTRLTVL.

The rearrangement uses TRBV6-1 and TRBJ2-1; no firm D call. The CDR3 is 13 residues long. Germline CDR1 and CDR2: MNHNS and SASEGT. Trimming took off 10 bases at V and 9 bases at J, with 19 bases between the two ends. The CDR3 reads CATTDQLLSEQFF. The CDR3 DNA sequence: TGTGCCACCACGGACCAACTCCTGTCTGAGCAGTTCTTC.

Relative to its sample, this clone is large. The V and J genes are TRBV2 and TRBJ1-2; TRBD1 aligns across 11 bases. This CDR3 spans 15 amino acids. V trimming: 7 bases; J trimming: 4 bases; junction bases outside the gene matches: 8. Germline CDR1 reads SNHLY; CDR2 reads FYNNEI. The CDR3 reads CASTGQGAQSYGYTF. In nucleotides, the CDR3 is TGTGCCAGCACCGGACAGGGGGCGCAAAGCTATGGCTACACCTTC.

Only a few counts were recorded for this clone. This chain uses TRBV10-3 with TRBJ2-6, with no clear D. Trimming shortened V by 6 bases and J by 0 bases, and 12 bases separated the two germline ends. The V gene's germline CDR1 is ENHRY and CDR2 SYGVKD. This CDR3 is 16 amino acids long. The CDR3 sequence: CAIRPPADSGANVLTF. CDR3 nucleotide sequence: TGTGCCATCAGACCTCCCGCGGACTCTGGGGCCAACGTCCTGACTTTC.

This clone is labeled as medium-sized (0.01 to 0.1%). The CDR3 DNA reads TGCAGTGGGGTTGCGGGGGCGAACACCGGGGAGCTGTTTTTT. This sequence encodes CSGVAGANTGELFF. This rearrangement joins TRBV20-1 to TRBJ2-2; 7 bases match TRBD2. The CDR3 loop spans 14 amino acids. Per the germline V gene, CDR1 is DFQATT and CDR2 is SNEGSKA (reference sequence). With 7 bases clipped from V and 0 bases from J, the junction kept 5 bases outside the gene matches.

This clone was counted only a few times. The gene calls are TRBV27 and TRBJ2-2, with 7 bases matching TRBD1. Germline V gives CDR1 MNHEY, CDR2 SMNVEV (reference sequence). There are 14 residues in the CDR3. Trimming removed 7 bases from V and 2 bases from J; junction bases left unmatched: 4. CDR3 amino acids: CASKGTDNTGELFF. CDR3 DNA: TGTGCCAGCAAGGGGACAGATAACACCGGGGAGCTGTTTTTT.

This clone has only a few counts. The rearrangement uses TRBV7-2 and TRBJ1-1; D is possibly TRBD1 (6 bases). This CDR3 contains 15 residues. Germline CDR1 is SGHTA and CDR2 is FQGNSA. V was pared by 1 base and J by 7 bases, with 16 bases between. This CDR3 reads CASSLGSGLQGEAFF. CDR3 coding DNA: TGTGCCAGCAGCTTAGGATCGGGTTTACAGGGTGAAGCTTTCTTT.

In its sample, this clone is medium-sized. The V call is TRBV6-1, the J call TRBJ2-5; perhaps D is TRBD1 or TRBD2 (5 bases each). V was trimmed by 0 bases and J by 1 base, leaving 9 bases between them. The germline gives CDR1 MNHNS, CDR2 SASEGT. CDR3 length: 15 residues. Here the CDR3 reads CASSEAGGSQETQYF. CDR3 DNA sequence: TGTGCCAGCAGTGAAGCTGGGGGTTCCCAAGAGACCCAGTACTTC.

This clone ranks as medium-sized (0.01 to 0.1%). V usage is TRBV6-1 and J usage is TRBJ2-1; D remains ambiguous. Germline CDR1 reads MNHNS; CDR2 reads SASEGT. Trimming shortened V by 7 bases and J by 9 bases, and 13 bases separated the two germline ends. The CDR3 length is 12 residues. CDR3 residues: CASTGFSTEQFF. In DNA, the CDR3 is TGTGCCAGCACCGGGTTTAGTACTGAGCAGTTCTTC.

This clone was recorded a few times. The chain uses TRBV10-3 and TRBJ2-7; D might be TRBD2 (5 bases). V lost 6 bases and J lost 3, with 6 bases in between. CDR3 length: 11 residues. CDR1 and CDR2 (germline): ENHRY, SYGVKD. The DNA for the CDR3 is TGTGCCATCAGCGAGGGCTACGAGCAGTACTTC. Residues: CAISEGYEQYF.

This clone was detected a few times. V gene TRBV12-3 or TRBV12-4 combines with J gene TRBJ2-7, with D possibly being TRBD2 (5 bases). V was pared by 8 bases and J by 0 bases, with 14 bases between. The CDR3 is 14 amino acids. CDR3 bases: TGTGCCAGCCCTCCCGGGGTGAACTCCTACGAGCAGTACTTC. Protein product: CASPPGVNSYEQYF.

This clone appeared once. The chain is built from TRBV9 and TRBJ1-1; D not certain. V dropped 4 bases and J dropped 1 base, with 14 bases sitting between them. In germline, CDR1 is SGDLS, CDR2 YYNGEE. The CDR3 runs 15 residues. This CDR3 reads CASSLRGGSNTEAFF. CDR3 sequence (DNA): TGTGCCAGCAGCCTCCGGGGAGGGTCGAACACTGAAGCTTTCTTT.

The chain employs TRBV20-1 and TRBJ2-1; 15 bases line up with TRBD2. The germline V gene encodes CDR1 DFQATT and CDR2 SNEGSKA (reference sequence). This CDR3 region has 17 residues. V lost 6 bases, J lost 3 bases, and 9 bases stayed unmatched. CDR3 sequence (DNA): TGCAGTGCCTGGGGACTAGCGGGAGGTGGAGTCTACAATGAGCAGTTCTTC. Amino acids: CSAWGLAGGGVYNEQFF.

The chain links TRBV7-9 to TRBJ2-3; D tentatively reads TRBD1 or TRBD2 (6 bases each). The ends were cut back, 7 bases at V and 13 bases at J, with 21 bases in the middle. This CDR3 spans 13 amino acids. Per the germline V gene, CDR1 is SEHNR and CDR2 is FQNEAQ (reference sequence). This chain's CDR3 is CASNHRDPGGKYF. In DNA form, the CDR3 reads TGTGCCAGCAACCACAGGGACCCCGGAGGGAAGTATTTT. The whole variable domain, remainder taken from reference TRBV7-9 and TRBJ2-3, is DTGVSQNPRHKITKRGQNVTFRCDPISEHNRLYWYRQTLGQGPEFLTYFQNEAQLEKSRLLSDRFSAERPKGSFSTLEIQRTEQGDSAMYLCASNHRDPGGKYFGPGTRLTVL.

This clone was seen more than once but under ten times. The chain employs TRBV28 and TRBJ2-1, with TRBD2 as a possible D gene (6 bases). The germline V and J ends were trimmed by 6 bases and 8 bases, with 17 bases remaining between them. The CDR3 is 14 amino acids. Germline CDR1 is MDHEN and CDR2 is SYDVKM. The CDR3 DNA is TGTGCCAGCAGCCAGACTAGAGAGGTCGATGAGCAGTTCTTC. Translating gives CASSQTREVDEQFF.

The chain carries TRBV27 and TRBJ2-5, with 8 nucleotides matching TRBD2. Gene TRBJ2-1 matches the end of the DNA better, so the J call may be wrong. The CDR3 is made up of 14 amino acids. CDR1 and CDR2 from the germline V gene are MNHEY and SMNVEV (reference sequence). Written as DNA, the CDR3 is TGTGCCAGCAGATCGGGGGGGGCCCAGAATGAGCAGTTCTTC. Translating it yields CASRSGGAQNEQFF.

This rearrangement joins TRBV14 to TRBJ1-2; D gene uncertain. V shed 4 bases and J shed 7 bases, with 16 bases lying between them. Germline CDR1 SGHDN, CDR2 FVKESK. This CDR3 spans 14 amino acids. The DNA for the CDR3 is TGTGCCAGCAGCCCAATGGGATACGCGGGTGGCTACACCTTC. Amino acids: CASSPMGYAGGYTF.

This clone was recorded many times. This chain joins TRBV24-1 and TRBJ2-5; 13 nucleotides match TRBD2. The CDR3 consists of 19 residues. The trim removed 2 bases at V and 5 bases at J, leaving 13 bases unmatched. Germline V gene data show CDR1 as KGHDR and CDR2 as SFDVKD. CDR3 residues: CATSDWISGTSGISETQYF. The CDR3 DNA reads TGTGCCACCAGTGATTGGATCTCCGGGACTAGCGGGATTTCCGAGACCCAGTACTTC.